The 17 T cell receptor beta chains listed next were all sequenced from one sample in a study of blood T cell repertoires in COVID-19. TCRdb's copy holds only in-frame clones and misses some; the assay was immunoSEQ multiplex PCR. The data contain roughly 220,000 clones, approximately 90% of them singletons. Sequencing used PBMCs or T cells enriched from blood (not recorded which). The receptors were sampled from a woman in her twenties or thirties who had recovered from COVID-19.

V usage is TRBV7-9 and J usage is TRBJ1-3, with D perhaps matching TRBD1 (5 bases). Germline CDR1 SEHNR, CDR2 FQNEAQ (reference sequence). The CDR3 has 13 amino acids. V lost 5 bases to trimming and J lost 8 bases, with 13 bases between them. The CDR3 DNA reads TGTGCCAGCAGCCGGGACCGGGGGGACACCATATATTTT. Protein product: CASSRDRGDTIYF.

The chain recombines TRBV9 with TRBJ1-3; TRBD1 matches 7 bases. With 6 bases clipped from V and 3 bases from J, the junction kept 9 bases outside the gene matches. The CDR3 is 15 residues long. Germline V gene lookup returns CDR1 SGDLS and CDR2 YYNGEE. The CDR3 sequence is CASTPTGDFGNTIYF. CDR3 DNA sequence: TGTGCCAGCACCCCCACAGGGGACTTTGGAAACACCATATATTTT.

The V gene is TRBV5-6, the J gene TRBJ2-5; possibly TRBD2 for D (5 bases). The CDR3 sequence is 14 residues long. V lost 4 bases, J lost 2 bases, and 12 bases lay in between. Germline V gene lookup returns CDR1 SGHDT and CDR2 YYEEEE. The CDR3, as DNA: TGTGCCAGCAGCAATGGACTGTCACAAGAGACCCAGTACTTC. Translated, it gives CASSNGLSQETQYF.

The chain employs TRBV5-6 and TRBJ2-6; 7 bases are shared with TRBD1. Germline CDR1 and CDR2: SGHDT and YYEEEE. CDR3 size: 17 residues. Trimming took 0 bases from V and 4 from J; bases not matched to a gene: 7. CDR3 in DNA: TGTGCCAGCAGCTTGGGATCGACAGGGTGGGGGGCCAACGTCCTGACTTTC. Translated, it gives CASSLGSTGWGANVLTF.

This clone was seen just once. The chain couples TRBV6-5 to TRBJ1-2, with TRBD1 matching over 7 bases. The CDR3 extends over 15 amino acids. In germline, CDR1 is MNHEY, CDR2 SVGAGI. The V segment lost 2 bases and the J segment 8 bases; nucleotides outside the gene matches: 11. CDR3 region: CASSYRTGPQEGYTF. The CDR3 DNA sequence: TGTGCCAGCAGTTACCGGACAGGTCCCCAGGAGGGCTACACCTTC.

V is TRBV5-1 and J is TRBJ2-1, with TRBD2 as a possible D gene (5 bases). CDR1 is SGHRS and CDR2 is YFSETQ in the germline V gene. V lost 5 bases, J lost 6 bases, and 15 bases lay in between. The CDR3 sequence is 14 residues long. CDR3 residues: CASSSIRGSNEQFF. The CDR3 region has the DNA TGCGCCAGCAGTTCCATCCGGGGAAGCAATGAGCAGTTCTTC.

The rearrangement links TRBV4-1 to TRBJ2-7, with TRBD1 matching over 8 bases. The CDR3 totals 16 residues. CDR1 MGHRA and CDR2 YSYEKL come from the germline V gene. V dropped 1 base and J dropped 2; count of bases not matched to a gene: 7. CDR3 protein: CASSQGLGQGPYEQYF. The CDR3 region has the DNA TGCGCCAGCAGCCAAGGATTAGGACAGGGACCCTACGAGCAGTACTTC.

This chain links TRBV5-1 with TRBJ2-5; 10 bases fit TRBD1. With V trimmed by 0 bases and J by 4 bases, 0 bases remained unmatched. Germline lookup yields CDR1 SGHRS and CDR2 YFSETQ. This CDR3 has 14 residues. CDR3 sequence (DNA): TGCGCCAGCAGCTTGGGGGACAGGGGAGAGACCCAGTACTTC. Protein: CASSLGDRGETQYF.

V usage is TRBV29-1 and J usage is TRBJ2-3; D gene uncertain. CDR1 is SQVTM, CDR2 ANQGSEA, per germline. CDR3 length: 13 residues. V lost 1 base and J 1 base, leaving 6 bases between the germline ends. CDR3 in amino acids: CSVEGQGTDTQYF. In DNA, the CDR3 is TGCAGCGTTGAAGGGCAGGGCACAGATACGCAGTATTTT.

The V gene is TRBV5-4, the J gene TRBJ2-4; 7 positions match TRBD1. The V gene's germline CDR1 is SGHNT and CDR2 YYREEE (reference sequence). Germline trimming cut 4 bases from V and 8 bases from J; bases unmatched to any gene: 3. The CDR3 runs to 12 residues. CDR3 in amino acids: CASSRDSYIQYF. As DNA, the CDR3 is TGTGCCAGCAGCAGGGACAGCTACATTCAGTACTTC.

The rearrangement joins TRBV3-1 (or the pseudogene TRBV3-2) to TRBJ1-1; 7 nucleotides agree with TRBD1. The CDR3 is 15 residues long. The germline V gene has CDR1 LGHDT and CDR2 YNNKEL (reference sequence). J gave up 2 bases and V 2 bases, and 5 bases lay outside the gene matches. The CDR3 DNA reads as TGTGCCAGCAGCCAACAGACAGGGAGCAACACTGAAGCTTTCTTT. It specifies CASSQQTGSNTEAFF.

The chain joins TRBV6-2 or TRBV6-3 to TRBJ2-5; TRBD2 matches 11 bases. This CDR3 has 17 residues. V lost 6 bases to trimming and J lost 5 bases; unmatched junction nucleotides: 14. CDR1 is MNHEY, CDR2 SVGEGT, per germline. The CDR3 DNA reads TGTGCCAGCAGCCATACACTAGCGGGGGTGGAGGGTGAGACCCAGTACTTC. Amino acid sequence: CASSHTLAGVEGETQYF.

V is TRBV14 and J is TRBJ1-2; TRBD1 matches 9 bases. Trimming took 4 bases from V and 4 from J; bases not matched to a gene: 7. Per germline, CDR1 SGHDN and CDR2 FVKESK. The CDR3 has 15 residues. CDR3 amino acids: CASSPGTGRVYGYTF. For the CDR3, the DNA is TGTGCCAGCAGCCCCGGGACAGGGAGGGTCTATGGCTACACCTTC.

V gene TRBV9 combines with J gene TRBJ1-1; 7 bases align to TRBD1. This CDR3 spans 14 amino acids. Germline values: CDR1 SGDLS, CDR2 YYNGEE. J gave up 1 base and V 4 bases, and 4 bases lay outside the gene matches. The CDR3 loop is CASSPRTGNTEAFF. CDR3 in DNA: TGTGCCAGCAGCCCCAGGACAGGGAACACTGAAGCTTTCTTT.

As regards this clone: Other DNA sequences in the same sample also yield this CDR3. This chain joins TRBV29-1 and TRBJ1-2; D remains ambiguous. Germline V gene data show CDR1 as SQVTM and CDR2 as ANQGSEA. The length of the CDR3 is 14 residues. V was cut by 1 base and J by 2 bases, with 11 bases left in between. The DNA for the CDR3 is TGCAGCGTTGAAGGCAGAGGGCGGAACTATGGCTACACCTTC. Translated, it gives CSVEGRGRNYGYTF. The variable domain in full, with the rest retrieved from reference TRBV29-1 and TRBJ1-2, is SAVISQKPSRDICQRGTSLTIQCQVDSQVTMMFWYRQQPGQSLTLIATANQGSEATYESGFVIDKFPISRPNLTFSTLTVSNMSPEDSSIYLCSVEGRGRNYGYTFGSGTRLTVV.

This chain links TRBV28 with TRBJ1-1; D not resolved. Germline loops: CDR1 MDHEN, CDR2 SYDVKM. Trimming took off 7 bases at V and 7 bases at J, with 7 bases between the two ends. The CDR3 runs to 10 residues. CDR3 nucleotide sequence: TGTGCCAGCAAACGGGGTGAAGCTTTCTTT. It codes for CASKRGEAFF.

About this clone: The sample has other DNA sequences that encode this CDR3 too. The rearrangement uses TRBV9 and TRBJ2-5; TRBD2 aligns across 10 bases. Per germline, CDR1 SGDLS and CDR2 YYNGEE. Trimming removed 0 bases from V and 4 bases from J; junction bases left unmatched: 0. The CDR3 is made up of 14 amino acids. The CDR3 loop reads CASSVGLAGETQYF. The CDR3 DNA reads TGTGCCAGCAGCGTAGGACTAGCGGGAGAGACCCAGTACTTC. The full variable domain, completed using reference TRBV9 and TRBJ2-5, is DSGVTQTPKHLITATGQRVTLRCSPRSGDLSVYWYQQSLDQGLQFLIQYYNGEERAKGNILERFSAQQFPDLHSELNLSSLELGDSALYFCASSVGLAGETQYFGPGTRLLVL.